This T cell receptor (beta chain) stems from a study of blood T cell repertoires in COVID-19. Study in general: The study drew acute and convalescent COVID-19 samples from the United States, Italy and Spain. Sources were T cells, B-cell-depleted T cells, or PBMCs; the material itself was cDNA or gDNA.

This CDR3 spans 16 amino acids. Trimming took off 4 bases at V and 7 bases at J, with 21 bases between the two ends. CDR1 and CDR2 (germline): SGHDT, YYEEEE. Original processing methods: Scientists estimated how many nucleated cells there were by amplifying reference gene primers. Profiled with immunoSEQ multiplex PCR; TCRdb holds only in-frame clones, not every one. Clone size and V and J calls were adopted from that table, with D and trimming inferred from the DNA. The repertoire consists of around 160,000 clones, with roughly 90% occurring once and the leading ten covering approximately 2.5%. The sequenced material came from peripheral blood. The chain recombines TRBV5-6 with TRBJ2-1, with D maybe TRBD1 (5 bases). The TCR originated in a human donor in a cohort sampled during active COVID-19. CDR3 nucleotides: TGTGCCAGCAGCGCCACCCAGCAGGGCTTACGAAATGAGCAGTTCTTC. It specifies CASSATQQGLRNEQFF.